This T cell receptor (beta chain) is drawn from a study of T cell repertoires in cytomegalovirus infection. Study-level results: Carriers of CMV and the relevant HLA type were discriminated by public TCR beta frequency. HLA-C-restricted TCR beta clonotypes specific for CMV led the ex vivo response.

This clonotype was recorded at least ten times. Antigen specificity is unknown. This CDR3 comprises 15 residues. Germline V gene data show CDR1 as SGHTA and CDR2 as FQGNSA. V was cut by 2 bases and J by 7 bases, with 18 bases left in between. TCRdb called the reads again in MiXCR, with one record for every CDR3 protein. The sample has hundreds of thousands of distinct CDR3 sequences; less than 35% are singletons. This chain joins TRBV7-2 and TRBJ2-7; a possible D gene is TRBD2 (6 bases). The sample in question was cultured CD8+ T cells from PBMCs, obtained from culture after CMV antigen stimulation. This clonotype was sampled from a human donor in good health (CMV status not recorded). Some clones in this sample may be carry-over from other donors' samples. The CDR3 DNA is TGTGCCAGCAGCTTAACGTCTAGCGTCGTGAGGGAGCAGTACTTC. Translation: CASSLTSSVVREQYF.